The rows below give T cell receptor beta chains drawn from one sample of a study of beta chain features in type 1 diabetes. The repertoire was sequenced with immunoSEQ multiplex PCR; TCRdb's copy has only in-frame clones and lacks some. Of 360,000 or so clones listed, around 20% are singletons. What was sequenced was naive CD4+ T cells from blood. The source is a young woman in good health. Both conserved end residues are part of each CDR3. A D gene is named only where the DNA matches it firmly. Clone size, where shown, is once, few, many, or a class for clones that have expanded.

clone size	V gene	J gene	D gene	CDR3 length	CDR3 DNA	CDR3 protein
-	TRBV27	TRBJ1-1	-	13	TGTGCCAGCATCGCAGGGACAAACACTGAAGCTTTCTTT	CASIAGTNTEAFF
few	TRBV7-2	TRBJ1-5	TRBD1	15	TGTGCCAGCAGCTTAAGGGGGCAGGGCAATCAGCCCCAGCATTTT	CASSLRGQGNQPQHF
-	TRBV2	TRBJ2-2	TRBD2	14	TGTGCCAGCAGCGCCGGGACTAGTGCTGGGGAGCTGTTTTTT	CASSAGTSAGELFF
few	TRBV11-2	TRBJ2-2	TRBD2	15	TGTGCCAGCAGCCCGGGACTAGCGGGAGCCGGGGAGCTGTTTTTT	CASSPGLAGAGELFF
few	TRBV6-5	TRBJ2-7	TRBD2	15	TGTGCCAGCAGTTACCGGTCCGGGGGGTCCTACGAGCAGTACTTC	CASSYRSGGSYEQYF
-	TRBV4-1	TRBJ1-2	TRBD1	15	TGCGCCAGCAGCCCATCCTTAGGCCAGGGGGCTGGCTACACCTTC	CASSPSLGQGAGYTF
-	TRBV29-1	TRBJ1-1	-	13	TGCAGCGTTCAGACAGCTTTGAACACTGAAGCTTTCTTT	CSVQTALNTEAFF
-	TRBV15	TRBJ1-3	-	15	TGTGCCACCAGCAGAGATAGGGGCTCTGGAAACACCATATATTTT	CATSRDRGSGNTIYF
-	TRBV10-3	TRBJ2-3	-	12	TGTGCCACGCGAGAGAGCACAGATACGCAGTATTTT	CATRESTDTQYF
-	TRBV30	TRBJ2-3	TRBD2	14	TGTGCCTGGAGCGTAGCGGGAGGGGCAGATACGCAGTATTTT	CAWSVAGGADTQYF